This TCR beta chain emerged from a study of blood T cells in healthy people across ages. Using a J-beta primer mix together with a sample-barcoded 5' primer, a second PCR was run for about 6 to 12 cycles. The template-switch adaptor, which had 12 random nucleotides, put a tag on each cDNA molecule. TCRdb reanalysed the 5' RACE reads using MiXCR and keeps one entry per CDR3 protein. Counted here are hundreds of thousands of distinct CDR3 sequences, approximately 29% occurring once; the ten biggest clones make up 15%. Germline values: CDR1 DFQATT, CDR2 SNEGSKA (reference sequence). This CDR3 region has 13 residues. V lost 3 bases and J lost 1, with 9 bases in between. In terms of origin and age, donors were healthy Caucasian individuals from Russia aged about 6 to 90. A word on this clonotype: Antigen: not known.

Whole-study results and caveats: Donor CMV status, an unknown factor, possibly confounded changes in expanded clonotypes.

Sequencing was performed on blood. This chain joins TRBV20-1 and TRBJ1-1, with D maybe TRBD1 (5 bases). The sequence derives from a woman at least 80 years old in good health. This chain's CDR3 is CSASNDRNTEAFF. CDR3 nucleotides: TGCAGTGCTAGTAATGACAGGAACACTGAAGCTTTCTTT.